A single sample is the source of the 27 T cell receptor beta chains below, sequenced in a study of beta chain features in type 1 diabetes. Study-level points and caveats: Among patients with Type 1 diabetes, TCRB CDR3s were moderately but significantly shorter in every one of the four CD4+ subsets.

The isolated RNA, all of it, was reverse transcribed, so expressed TCRB transcripts were what got sequenced. Sequencing was performed with immunoSEQ multiplex PCR; in TCRdb, only in-frame clones are kept and a portion is missing. The repertoire holds about 390,000 clones, with 8.5% to 10% as singletons. These receptors have no known antigen. What was sequenced was central memory CD4+ T cells from blood. All receptors come from a man aged 25 to 40 with type 1 diabetes.

This clone was detected only a few times. This chain joins TRBV6-4 and TRBJ2-1; D possibly corresponds to TRBD2 (5 bases). The CDR3 is made up of 14 amino acids. CDR1 and CDR2 from the germline V gene are MRHNA and SNTAGT. V was cut by 5 bases and J by 8 bases, with 16 bases left in between. CDR3 sequence reads: CASSRTSFGDEQFF. The CDR3 DNA is TGTGCCAGCAGTCGTACTAGTTTCGGGGATGAGCAGTTCTTC.

The chain combines TRBV6-4 with TRBJ2-3, with no clear D. Trimming took off 8 bases at V and 7 bases at J, with 10 bases between the two ends. This CDR3 has 11 amino acids. Looked up from germline, CDR1 is MRHNA and CDR2 is SNTAGT. The CDR3 DNA sequence: TGTGCCAGCCCCTTCGGGTATACGCAGTATTTT. Its translation is CASPFGYTQYF.

This clone was detected only a few times. The chain is built from TRBV6-1 and TRBJ2-5; D perhaps matches TRBD1 (6 bases). Germline assignment: CDR1 MNHNS and CDR2 SASEGT. V lost 1 base to trimming and J lost 5 bases, with 11 bases between them. This CDR3 has 14 residues. DNA of the CDR3: TGTGCCAGCAGTGAAGGGGCAGGGGTGGAGACCCAGTACTTC. Its protein product is CASSEGAGVETQYF.

This clone turned up a few times. This chain uses TRBV4-1 with TRBJ1-1; 8 bases agree with TRBD1. The CDR3 sequence is 18 residues long. Losses at the gene ends were 4 bases for V and 0 bases for J; bases not matched to a gene: 13. Germline V gene data show CDR1 as MGHRA and CDR2 as YSYEKL. CDR3 nucleotide sequence: TGCGCCAGCAGCCTCAGGACAAGGACAGGGTCGATGAACACTGAAGCTTTCTTT. Its translation: CASSLRTRTGSMNTEAFF.

This clone has only a few counts. This chain links TRBV19 with TRBJ1-4; tentative D call: TRBD1 (5 bases). Between the trimmed V and J ends, which lost 7 bases and 6 bases, there was a span of 18 bases. CDR3 size: 15 residues. Germline assignment: CDR1 LNHDA and CDR2 SQIVND (reference sequence). In nucleotides, the CDR3 is TGTGCCAGTAATTCCGGGACTGCGGGGGATGAAAAACTGTTTTTT. As protein: CASNSGTAGDEKLFF. The complete variable domain, with remaining parts taken from reference TRBV19 and TRBJ1-4, reads DGGITQSPKYLFRKEGQNVTLSCEQNLNHDAMYWYRQDPGQGLRLIYYSQIVNDFQKGDIAEGYSVSREKKESFPLTVTSAQKNPTAFYLCASNSGTAGDEKLFFGSGTQLSVL.

The gene calls are TRBV27 and TRBJ1-5; the D is unclear. CDR3 length: 14 amino acids. Deletions cut 4 bases from V and 5 bases from J, with 12 bases between. Germline CDR1 is MNHEY and CDR2 is SMNVEV (reference sequence). The CDR3 protein is CASSSPGLHQPQHF. CDR3 nucleotides: TGTGCCAGCAGTTCCCCAGGACTCCATCAGCCCCAGCATTTT.

The chain carries TRBV7-9 and TRBJ2-3, with D unclear. CDR1 SEHNR and CDR2 FQNEAQ come from the germline V gene (reference sequence). Trimming removed 1 base at V and 1 base at J, with 9 bases between. This CDR3 is 15 amino acids long. The CDR3 loop reads CASSLVGQGTDTQYF. CDR3 nucleotide sequence: TGTGCCAGCAGCTTAGTAGGGCAGGGCACAGATACGCAGTATTTT.

This clone was seen more than once but under ten times. J is TRBJ2-5 and V is TRBV4-3, with D tentatively TRBD1 (5 bases). Trimming took 4 bases from V and 4 from J, leaving 7 bases between them. The CDR3 loop spans 12 amino acids. Germline assignment: CDR1 LGHNA and CDR2 YSLEER. The CDR3 DNA reads TGCGCCAGCAGCCTCCAGGGAGAGACCCAGTACTTC. Protein product: CASSLQGETQYF.

This clone has more than one count but fewer than ten. The chain employs TRBV11-1 and TRBJ2-7; TRBD2 might be the D (6 bases). The CDR3 has 13 amino acids. Germline V gene sequence: CDR1 SGHAT, CDR2 FQDESV (reference sequence). The V end was cut by 1 base, the J end by 6 bases, with 10 bases between. In DNA form, the CDR3 reads TGTGCCAGCAGCTTAGGGAGGGGCGGCGAGCAGTACTTC. As protein: CASSLGRGGEQYF.

The chain combines TRBV28 with TRBJ1-5, with 7 bases fitting TRBD1. Germline V gene data show CDR1 as MDHEN and CDR2 as SYDVKM. J lost 4 bases, V lost 6 bases, and 12 bases had no gene match. CDR3 length equals 16 residues. The CDR3 reads CASSYYGQAGNQPQHF. In nucleotides, the CDR3 is TGTGCCAGCAGCTACTACGGACAGGCGGGGAATCAGCCCCAGCATTTT.

The table lists this clone with a count of one. The CDR3 bases are TGTGCCAGCAGCTTGATCGCCCAAGCTGAAGCTTTCTTT. Translation gives CASSLIAQAEAFF. This sequence joins TRBV11-3 and TRBJ1-1; D not resolved. The CDR3 consists of 13 residues. V lost 3 bases and J lost 6, with 11 bases in between. Germline values: CDR1 SGHNT, CDR2 YENEEA.

The sample holds a few counts of this clone. This chain links TRBV5-8 with TRBJ1-4; the D gene is possibly TRBD1 (5 bases). Germline assignment: CDR1 SGHTS and CDR2 YDEGEE. There are 14 residues in the CDR3. Trimming cost V 6 bases and J 5 bases, with 14 bases left between them. The DNA for the CDR3 is TGTGCCAGCACGTCTGGGACCTGGAATGAAAAACTGTTTTTT. Translation gives CASTSGTWNEKLFF.

This clone was observed at least ten times. This chain connects TRBV5-1 to TRBJ2-3; D perhaps matches TRBD2 (8 bases). The length of the CDR3 is 14 residues. V lost 7 bases to trimming and J lost 2 bases, with 14 bases between them. In germline, CDR1 is SGHRS, CDR2 YFSETQ. In DNA, the CDR3 is TGCGCCAGCTGCCGGGAGGGGGCCACAGATACGCAGTATTTT. Translated, it gives CASCREGATDTQYF.

This clone has a count of ten or more. The chain links TRBV6-4 to TRBJ1-5; 7 positions agree with TRBD1. CDR1 is MRHNA and CDR2 is SNTAGT in the germline V gene. J gave up 5 bases and V 3 bases, and 4 bases lay outside the gene matches. The CDR3 has 14 amino acids. CDR3 coding DNA: TGTGCCAGCAGTGAACAGGGGTGGGATCAGCCCCAGCATTTT. This encodes CASSEQGWDQPQHF.

This clone was found a few times. Different DNA sequences within this sample yield the same CDR3. CDR3 amino acids: CASSLTSGAYEQYF. CDR3 nucleotides: TGTGCCAGCAGCTTGACTAGCGGAGCCTACGAGCAGTACTTC. The chain recombines TRBV11-2 with TRBJ2-5, with 9 bases that match TRBD2. The J call could be wrong; TRBJ2-7 is a better fit for the DNA end. CDR3 length: 14 amino acids. Per the germline V gene, CDR1 is SGHAT and CDR2 is FQNNGV.

This chain links TRBV4-2 with TRBJ1-3; D perhaps matches TRBD1 (5 bases). The germline V and J ends were trimmed by 3 bases and 0 bases, with 12 bases remaining between them. Germline CDR1 reads LGHNA; CDR2 reads YNFKEQ. The CDR3 sequence is 16 residues long. The CDR3 nucleotides are TGTGCCAGCAGCCAGTTACAGGCCAGCTCTGGAAACACCATATATTTT. Translated: CASSQLQASSGNTIYF.

A few counts support this clone. The chain recombines TRBV29-1 with TRBJ2-1, with 10 bases that match TRBD2. Germline V lookup: CDR1 SQVTM, CDR2 ANQGSEA. The CDR3 runs 15 residues. Losses at the gene ends were 0 bases for V and 7 bases for J; bases not matched to a gene: 6. The CDR3 DNA reads TGCAGCGTTGAAGAACCGGGACTAGCGTCAAATGAGCAGTTCTTC. Protein sequence: CSVEEPGLASNEQFF.

There are many counts of this clone. The rearrangement links TRBV5-4 to TRBJ2-2; maybe TRBD1 (6 bases). Germline loops: CDR1 SGHNT, CDR2 YYREEE (reference sequence). This CDR3 is built from 14 residues. The ends were cut back, 3 bases at V and 0 bases at J, with 6 bases in the middle. CDR3 sequence: CASSWTANTGELFF. The CDR3 DNA follows: TGTGCCAGCAGCTGGACAGCGAACACCGGGGAGCTGTTTTTT.

This chain links TRBV7-9 with TRBJ1-2, with 7 bases that match TRBD1. From germline, CDR1 is SEHNR and CDR2 FQNEAQ (reference sequence). Unmatched junction bases numbered 3, after V lost 0 bases and J lost 8 bases. The CDR3 runs to 13 residues. In nucleotides, the CDR3 is TGTGCCAGCAGCTTAGCGGGACAGCGGGGCTACACCTTC. The encoded protein is CASSLAGQRGYTF.

This clone was seen a few times. The chain combines TRBV2 with TRBJ1-1; D gene ambiguous. Between the trimmed V and J ends, which lost 7 bases and 1 base, there was a span of 10 bases. The V gene's germline CDR1 is SNHLY and CDR2 FYNNEI. The CDR3 is made up of 13 amino acids. The CDR3 is CASKPQPNTEAFF. CDR3 coding DNA: TGTGCCAGCAAACCACAACCGAACACTGAAGCTTTCTTT.

The V call is TRBV7-9, the J call TRBJ2-7; possible D gene TRBD2, 5 bases. Germline values: CDR1 SEHNR, CDR2 FQNEAQ (reference sequence). The CDR3 totals 14 residues. Trimming pared 5 bases from V and 6 bases from J, leaving 17 bases between. This chain's CDR3 is CASSRGASLREQYF. In DNA, the CDR3 is TGTGCCAGCAGCCGGGGAGCTTCTCTGCGCGAGCAGTACTTC.

This clone was recorded a few times. This chain connects TRBV18 to TRBJ1-1, with a possible D match to TRBD1 (5 bases). V was clipped by 3 bases and J by 0 bases, with 11 bases between them. The CDR3 spans 15 residues. Germline V gene lookup returns CDR1 KGHSH and CDR2 LQKENI. The chain's CDR3 is CASSPFTTVNTEAFF. DNA of the CDR3: TGTGCCAGCTCACCGTTTACGACAGTGAACACTGAAGCTTTCTTT.

This clone has more than one count but fewer than ten. The chain uses TRBV10-3 and TRBJ1-5, with TRBD1 matching 8 bases. Germline-derived CDR1 and CDR2 are ENHRY and SYGVKD. This CDR3 is built from 14 residues. J lost 3 bases, V lost 6 bases, and 4 bases had no gene match. CDR3 sequence: CAISPTGVNQPQHF. In DNA form, the CDR3 reads TGTGCCATCAGCCCGACAGGGGTCAATCAGCCCCAGCATTTT.

V is TRBV6-1 and J is TRBJ1-1; D ambiguous. The CDR3 covers 12 residues. Trimming stripped 8 bases from V and 1 base from J, with 8 bases between. The germline V gene encodes CDR1 MNHNS and CDR2 SASEGT. CDR3 nucleotide sequence: TGTGCCAGCGTGATTACGAACACTGAAGCTTTCTTT. It yields the protein CASVITNTEAFF.

The chain has TRBV6-5 and TRBJ2-1; tentative D call: TRBD1 (6 bases). This CDR3 spans 13 amino acids. Germline values: CDR1 MNHEY, CDR2 SVGAGI. The V and J ends lost 6 bases and 9 bases respectively, with 15 bases between them. The CDR3 loop reads CASRIGLGGEQFF. In DNA form, the CDR3 reads TGTGCCAGCAGGATAGGATTAGGGGGTGAGCAGTTCTTC.

The chain's CDR3 is CASSARQGANTEAFF. The CDR3 bases are TGTGCCAGCAGCGCCCGACAGGGGGCAAACACTGAAGCTTTCTTT. The chain combines TRBV9 with TRBJ1-1, with 10 nucleotides matching TRBD1. V shed 3 bases and J 2 bases; nucleotides not matched to a gene: 4. This CDR3 has 15 amino acids. Germline CDR1 reads SGDLS; CDR2 reads YYNGEE.

This clone was observed many times. The rearrangement links TRBV18 to TRBJ2-3; D is uncertain. The CDR3 covers 14 residues. Germline V gene data show CDR1 as KGHSH and CDR2 as LQKENI. Trimming removed 0 bases at V and 2 bases at J, with 6 bases between. The CDR3, as DNA: TGTGCCAGCTCACCACCCGCCAACACAGATACGCAGTATTTT. This codes for CASSPPANTDTQYF.